The rows below give T cell receptor beta chains drawn from one sample of a study of shared clonotypes between healthy human individuals. Generated by immunoSEQ multiplex PCR, the TCRdb table keeps only in-frame clones and is missing some. Among about 2.4 million clones listed, more than 85% were seen once. Sequenced sample: naive CD4+ T cells from PBMCs. All receptors come from a man aged 18 to 29 in good health. Some clones in this sample may be carry-over from other donors' samples. The CDR3 runs from the conserved cysteine through the conserved F or W. The D gene is left open where the match is weak. Rows may omit the clone size; those that give it use once, few, many or a size class.

j_call: TRBJ2-1
clone_size: -
d_call: -
v_call: TRBV7-8
cdr3_aa: CASSFRNGPYNEQFF
cdr3_nt: TGTGCCAGCAGCTTTAGAAATGGTCCCTACAATGAGCAGTTCTTC

j_call: TRBJ1-5
clone_size: -
d_call: -
v_call: TRBV5-1
cdr3_aa: CASSPRDEVGRPQHF
cdr3_nt: TGCGCCAGCAGCCCTCGGGACGAAGTAGGCCGGCCCCAGCATTTT

j_call: TRBJ2-7
clone_size: -
d_call: TRBD2
v_call: TRBV10-3
cdr3_aa: CAIRPGTSAYEQYF
cdr3_nt: TGTGCCATCCGACCCGGGACTAGCGCCTACGAGCAGTACTTC

j_call: TRBJ2-1
clone_size: -
d_call: -
v_call: TRBV11-2
cdr3_aa: CASSRADEQFF
cdr3_nt: TGTGCCAGCAGCCGGGCCGACGAGCAGTTCTTC

j_call: TRBJ2-3
clone_size: -
d_call: TRBD2
v_call: TRBV4-1
cdr3_aa: CASSQPGRAGHTDTQYF
cdr3_nt: TGCGCCAGCAGCCAACCAGGACGAGCGGGGCACACAGATACGCAGTATTTT

j_call: TRBJ2-7
clone_size: -
d_call: TRBD2
v_call: TRBV28
cdr3_aa: CASRTSGTYEQYF
cdr3_nt: TGTGCCAGCCGGACTAGCGGAACCTACGAGCAGTACTTC

j_call: TRBJ2-1
clone_size: -
d_call: TRBD2
v_call: TRBV5-4
cdr3_aa: CASSLGLAGVAVNEQFF
cdr3_nt: TGTGCCAGCAGCTTGGGACTAGCGGGAGTGGCTGTTAATGAGCAGTTCTTC

j_call: TRBJ2-7
clone_size: -
d_call: TRBD2
v_call: TRBV5-4
cdr3_aa: CASSAQGLAGVNEQYF
cdr3_nt: TGTGCCAGCAGCGCACAGGGACTAGCGGGAGTAAACGAGCAGTACTTC

j_call: TRBJ2-7
clone_size: -
d_call: TRBD1
v_call: TRBV25-1
cdr3_aa: CASSGPWYSGGSSYEQYF
cdr3_nt: TGTGCCAGCAGTGGTCCGTGGTACTCAGGGGGCAGCAGCTACGAGCAGTACTTC

j_call: TRBJ1-2
clone_size: -
d_call: -
v_call: TRBV6-1
cdr3_aa: CASSEGVLKWGYTF
cdr3_nt: TGTGCCAGCAGTGAAGGGGTCCTGAAGTGGGGCTACACCTTC

j_call: TRBJ1-1
clone_size: few
d_call: -
v_call: TRBV19
cdr3_aa: CASSGGQVNTEAFF
cdr3_nt: TGTGCCAGTAGTGGTGGCCAAGTGAACACTGAAGCTTTCTTT

j_call: TRBJ1-2
clone_size: -
d_call: -
v_call: TRBV28
cdr3_aa: CASSWVEESYGYTF
cdr3_nt: TGTGCCAGCAGTTGGGTCGAGGAGAGCTATGGCTACACCTTC

j_call: TRBJ2-3
clone_size: -
d_call: TRBD1
v_call: TRBV6-1
cdr3_aa: CASTRPGTGSDTQYF
cdr3_nt: TGTGCCAGCACTCGTCCCGGGACAGGGTCAGATACGCAGTATTTT

j_call: TRBJ2-5
clone_size: few
d_call: TRBD2
v_call: TRBV5-1
cdr3_aa: CASSSGLAGGETQYF
cdr3_nt: TGCGCCAGCAGCTCGGGACTAGCGGGAGGAGAGACCCAGTACTTC

j_call: TRBJ2-3
clone_size: -
d_call: -
v_call: TRBV29-1
cdr3_aa: CSVVLETSTDTQYF
cdr3_nt: TGCAGCGTTGTTCTCGAGACTAGCACAGATACGCAGTATTTT

j_call: TRBJ1-1
clone_size: once
d_call: TRBD1
v_call: TRBV25-1
cdr3_aa: CASSGDRGGTEAFF
cdr3_nt: TGTGCCAGCAGTGGGGACAGGGGGGGGACTGAAGCTTTCTTT

j_call: TRBJ1-1
clone_size: -
d_call: -
v_call: TRBV7-2
cdr3_aa: CASSSSRRMGGRTEAFF
cdr3_nt: TGTGCCAGCAGCTCGTCCCGCCGAATGGGGGGCCGCACTGAAGCTTTCTTT

j_call: TRBJ1-5
clone_size: -
d_call: TRBD1
v_call: TRBV5-1
cdr3_aa: CASSPGQGLVQPQHF
cdr3_nt: TGCGCCAGCAGCCCGGGACAGGGTTTAGTGCAGCCCCAGCATTTT

j_call: TRBJ2-4
clone_size: -
d_call: -
v_call: TRBV5-6
cdr3_aa: CASSLRIAKNIQYF
cdr3_nt: TGTGCCAGCAGCTTGCGGATAGCCAAAAACATTCAGTACTTC

j_call: TRBJ1-2
clone_size: -
d_call: -
v_call: TRBV13
cdr3_aa: CASSLVAQTGYTF
cdr3_nt: TGTGCCAGCAGCTTAGTGGCCCAGACTGGCTACACCTTC

j_call: TRBJ2-5
clone_size: -
d_call: -
v_call: TRBV5-1
cdr3_aa: CASSPVAVGETQYF
cdr3_nt: TGCGCCAGCAGCCCTGTGGCTGTCGGGGAGACCCAGTACTTC

j_call: TRBJ2-7
clone_size: -
d_call: TRBD1
v_call: TRBV30
cdr3_aa: CAWNKGQGDNEQYF
cdr3_nt: TGTGCCTGGAATAAGGGACAGGGGGACAACGAGCAGTACTTC

j_call: TRBJ2-5
clone_size: -
d_call: -
v_call: TRBV18
cdr3_aa: CASSTEVAQTQYF
cdr3_nt: TGTGCCAGCTCAACCGAGGTGGCCCAGACCCAGTACTTC

j_call: TRBJ2-1
clone_size: -
d_call: TRBD2
v_call: TRBV7-3
cdr3_aa: CASSSTSGSTHEQFF
cdr3_nt: TGTGCCAGCAGCTCGACTAGCGGGAGTACCCATGAGCAGTTCTTC

j_call: TRBJ1-5
clone_size: -
d_call: TRBD1
v_call: TRBV5-1
cdr3_aa: CASSAQGDDQPQHF
cdr3_nt: TGCGCCAGCAGCGCACAGGGGGATGATCAGCCCCAGCATTTT

j_call: TRBJ2-2
clone_size: -
d_call: -
v_call: TRBV2
cdr3_aa: CASSEVEPGELFF
cdr3_nt: TGTGCCAGCAGTGAGGTGGAGCCCGGGGAGCTGTTTTTT

j_call: TRBJ1-2
clone_size: -
d_call: -
v_call: TRBV28
cdr3_aa: CASSPVRDYGYTF
cdr3_nt: TGTGCCAGCAGTCCCGTCCGGGACTATGGCTACACCTTC

j_call: TRBJ1-4
clone_size: -
d_call: -
v_call: TRBV29-1
cdr3_aa: CSAGKRGATNEKLFF
cdr3_nt: TGCAGCGCCGGGAAGCGCGGTGCAACTAATGAAAAACTGTTTTTT

j_call: TRBJ1-1
clone_size: -
d_call: TRBD1
v_call: TRBV18
cdr3_aa: CASSPSRGQGTEAFF
cdr3_nt: TGTGCCAGCTCACCATCGCGGGGACAGGGCACTGAAGCTTTCTTT

j_call: TRBJ2-2
clone_size: -
d_call: -
v_call: TRBV15
cdr3_aa: CATSATRDAATGELFF
cdr3_nt: TGTGCCACCAGCGCCACGCGGGACGCAGCAACCGGGGAGCTGTTTTTT

j_call: TRBJ1-3
clone_size: once
d_call: TRBD1
v_call: TRBV29-1
cdr3_aa: CSVLGQANSGNTIYF
cdr3_nt: TGCAGCGTCTTAGGACAGGCGAACTCTGGAAACACCATATATTTT

j_call: TRBJ1-2
clone_size: once
d_call: -
v_call: TRBV6-5
cdr3_aa: CASSYGPFNYGYTF
cdr3_nt: TGTGCCAGCAGTTACGGTCCGTTTAACTATGGCTACACCTTC

j_call: TRBJ2-6
clone_size: once
d_call: -
v_call: TRBV5-4
cdr3_aa: CASRVGTPGANVLTF
cdr3_nt: TGTGCCAGCAGGGTTGGGACTCCTGGGGCCAACGTCCTGACTTTC

j_call: TRBJ1-4
clone_size: -
d_call: -
v_call: TRBV11-2
cdr3_aa: CASSRSLSTNEKLFF
cdr3_nt: TGTGCCAGCAGCCGTTCTCTGTCGACTAATGAAAAACTGTTTTTT

j_call: TRBJ1-1
clone_size: -
d_call: -
v_call: TRBV2
cdr3_aa: CASTWYVGTEAFF
cdr3_nt: TGTGCCAGCACGTGGTACGTGGGCACTGAAGCTTTCTTT

j_call: TRBJ1-1
clone_size: -
d_call: -
v_call: TRBV30
cdr3_aa: CAGTSEHMNTEAFF
cdr3_nt: TGTGCCGGGACCAGCGAGCACATGAACACTGAAGCTTTCTTT

j_call: TRBJ1-1
clone_size: -
d_call: TRBD1
v_call: TRBV5-6
cdr3_aa: CASSLQGQGNTEAFF
cdr3_nt: TGTGCCAGCAGCCTCCAGGGACAGGGGAACACTGAAGCTTTCTTT

j_call: TRBJ2-7
clone_size: -
d_call: -
v_call: TRBV4-1
cdr3_aa: CASSQDPRGFSEQYF
cdr3_nt: TGCGCCAGCAGCCAAGATCCTCGGGGTTTTAGCGAGCAGTACTTC

j_call: TRBJ2-5
clone_size: -
d_call: -
v_call: TRBV5-1
cdr3_aa: CASSLGGLETQYF
cdr3_nt: TGCGCCAGCAGCTTGGGGGGGTTGGAGACCCAGTACTTC

j_call: TRBJ1-1
clone_size: -
d_call: -
v_call: TRBV2
cdr3_aa: CASSVIVVGGEAFF
cdr3_nt: TGTGCCAGCAGTGTCATCGTTGTTGGGGGGGAAGCTTTCTTT

j_call: TRBJ2-5
clone_size: -
d_call: -
v_call: TRBV5-1
cdr3_aa: CASSLGAKETQYF
cdr3_nt: TGCGCCAGCAGCCTTGGGGCCAAAGAGACCCAGTACTTC

j_call: TRBJ2-7
clone_size: -
d_call: -
v_call: TRBV20-1
cdr3_aa: CSASSDYEQYF
cdr3_nt: TGCAGTGCTTCCTCAGACTACGAGCAGTACTTC

j_call: TRBJ2-1
clone_size: -
d_call: TRBD2
v_call: TRBV4-2
cdr3_aa: CASSNPPGRGYNEQFF
cdr3_nt: TGTGCCAGCAGCAACCCACCCGGGAGGGGCTACAATGAGCAGTTCTTC

j_call: TRBJ2-2
clone_size: -
d_call: -
v_call: TRBV6-5
cdr3_aa: CASSSDRNTGELFF
cdr3_nt: TGTGCCAGCAGTTCGGACAGGAACACCGGGGAGCTGTTTTTT

j_call: TRBJ2-7
clone_size: -
d_call: -
v_call: TRBV29-1
cdr3_aa: CSVEWAGNSYEQYF
cdr3_nt: TGCAGCGTTGAATGGGCAGGGAACTCCTACGAGCAGTACTTC

j_call: TRBJ2-6
clone_size: once
d_call: TRBD1
v_call: TRBV9
cdr3_aa: CASSGRPYRGHQGANVLTF
cdr3_nt: TGTGCCAGCAGCGGCCGACCTTACAGGGGCCATCAGGGGGCCAACGTCCTGACTTTC

j_call: TRBJ2-7
clone_size: -
d_call: -
v_call: TRBV5-1
cdr3_aa: CASSQWYGLYEQYF
cdr3_nt: TGCGCCAGCAGCCAGTGGTACGGGCTCTACGAGCAGTACTTC

j_call: TRBJ2-7
clone_size: -
d_call: -
v_call: TRBV5-4
cdr3_aa: CASSLERVEDEQYF
cdr3_nt: TGTGCCAGCAGCTTGGAGCGGGTAGAAGACGAGCAGTACTTC

j_call: TRBJ1-1
clone_size: -
d_call: -
v_call: TRBV5-4
cdr3_aa: CASSPARDFNTEAFF
cdr3_nt: TGTGCCAGCAGCCCGGCCCGGGACTTTAACACTGAAGCTTTCTTT

j_call: TRBJ1-1
clone_size: -
d_call: TRBD1
v_call: TRBV5-4
cdr3_aa: CASSTDRGPSNTEAFF
cdr3_nt: TGTGCCAGCAGCACCGACAGGGGCCCTTCGAACACTGAAGCTTTCTTT

j_call: TRBJ2-4
clone_size: once
d_call: -
v_call: TRBV4-1
cdr3_aa: CASSQPSPAENIQYF
cdr3_nt: TGCGCCAGCAGCCAACCTAGCCCAGCCGAAAACATTCAGTACTTC

j_call: TRBJ1-2
clone_size: -
d_call: -
v_call: TRBV29-1
cdr3_aa: CSVDSGYYGYTF
cdr3_nt: TGCAGCGTTGACTCTGGATACTATGGCTACACCTTC

j_call: TRBJ2-3
clone_size: once
d_call: -
v_call: TRBV2
cdr3_aa: CASVRDPSGTQYF
cdr3_nt: TGTGCCAGCGTCAGGGACCCAAGTGGTACGCAGTATTTT

j_call: TRBJ1-5
clone_size: -
d_call: -
v_call: TRBV28
cdr3_aa: CASNSGGARNQPQHF
cdr3_nt: TGTGCCAGCAACTCCGGGGGGGCAAGGAATCAGCCCCAGCATTTT

j_call: TRBJ2-7
clone_size: -
d_call: -
v_call: TRBV5-1
cdr3_aa: CASSLVSSSYEQYF
cdr3_nt: TGCGCCAGCAGCTTGGTTAGTTCCTCCTACGAGCAGTACTTC

j_call: TRBJ1-5
clone_size: -
d_call: TRBD1
v_call: TRBV27
cdr3_aa: CASSPGTGDYSNQPQHF
cdr3_nt: TGTGCCAGCAGTCCCGGGACAGGAGACTATAGCAATCAGCCCCAGCATTTT

j_call: TRBJ2-2
clone_size: -
d_call: TRBD1
v_call: TRBV5-1
cdr3_aa: CASSETGDVPGKLFF
cdr3_nt: TGCGCCAGCAGCGAGACAGGGGACGTTCCGGGGAAGCTGTTTTTT